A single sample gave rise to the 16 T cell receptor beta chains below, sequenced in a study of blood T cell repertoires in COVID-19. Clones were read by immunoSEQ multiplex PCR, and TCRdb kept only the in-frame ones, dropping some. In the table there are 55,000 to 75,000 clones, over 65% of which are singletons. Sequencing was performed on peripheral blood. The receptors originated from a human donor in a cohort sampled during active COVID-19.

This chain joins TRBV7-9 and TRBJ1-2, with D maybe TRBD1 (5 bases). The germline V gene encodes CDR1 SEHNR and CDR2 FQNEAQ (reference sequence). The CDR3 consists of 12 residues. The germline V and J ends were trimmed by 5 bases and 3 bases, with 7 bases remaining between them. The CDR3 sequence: CASSQTDYGYTF. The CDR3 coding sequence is TGTGCCAGCAGCCAGACAGACTATGGCTACACCTTC.

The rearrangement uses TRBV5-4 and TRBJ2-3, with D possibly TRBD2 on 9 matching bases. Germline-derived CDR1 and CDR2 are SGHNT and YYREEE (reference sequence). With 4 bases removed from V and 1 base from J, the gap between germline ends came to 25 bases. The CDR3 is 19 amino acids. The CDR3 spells CASSPQGASGASRTDTQYF. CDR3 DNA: TGTGCCAGCAGCCCCCAGGGGGCTAGCGGGGCCAGCCGCACAGATACGCAGTATTTT.

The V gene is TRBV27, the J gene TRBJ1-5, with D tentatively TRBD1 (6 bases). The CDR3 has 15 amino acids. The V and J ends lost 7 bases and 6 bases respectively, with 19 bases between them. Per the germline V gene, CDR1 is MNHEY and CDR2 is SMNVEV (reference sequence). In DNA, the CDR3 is TGTGCCAGCACACAGATCGGGGGGCCGAGTCAGCCCCAGCATTTT. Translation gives CASTQIGGPSQPQHF.

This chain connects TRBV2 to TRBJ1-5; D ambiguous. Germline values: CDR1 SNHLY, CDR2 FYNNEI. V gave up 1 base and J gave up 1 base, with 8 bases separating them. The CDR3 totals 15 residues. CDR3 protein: CASSEGPGSNQPQHF. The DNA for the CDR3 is TGTGCCAGCAGTGAAGGCCCGGGAAGCAATCAGCCCCAGCATTTT.

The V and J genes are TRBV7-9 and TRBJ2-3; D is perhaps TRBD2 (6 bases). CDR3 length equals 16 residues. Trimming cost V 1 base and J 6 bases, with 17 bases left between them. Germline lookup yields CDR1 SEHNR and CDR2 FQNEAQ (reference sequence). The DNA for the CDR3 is TGTGCCAGCAGCTTAGAATCTGGGGGGAGTTCGGATACGCAGTATTTT. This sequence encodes CASSLESGGSSDTQYF.

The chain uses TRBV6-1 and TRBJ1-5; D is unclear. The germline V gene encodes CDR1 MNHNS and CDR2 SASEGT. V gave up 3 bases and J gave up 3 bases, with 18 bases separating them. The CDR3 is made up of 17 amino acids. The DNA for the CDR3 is TGTGCCAGCAGTGACGCCCCCTGGGGAGGGAACAATCAGCCCCAGCATTTT. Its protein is CASSDAPWGGNNQPQHF.

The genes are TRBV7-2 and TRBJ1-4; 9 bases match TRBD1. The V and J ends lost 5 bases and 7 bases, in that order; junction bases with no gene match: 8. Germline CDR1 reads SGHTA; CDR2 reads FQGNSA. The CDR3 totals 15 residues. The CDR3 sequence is CASSKKTGGGEKLFF. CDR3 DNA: TGTGCCAGCAGCAAAAAGACAGGGGGAGGTGAAAAACTGTTTTTT. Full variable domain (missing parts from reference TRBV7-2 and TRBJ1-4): GAGVSQSPSNKVTEKGKDVELRCDPISGHTALYWYRQSLGQGLEFLIYFQGNSAPDKSGLPSDRFSAERTGGSVSTLTIQRTQQEDSAVYLCASSKKTGGGEKLFFGSGTQLSVL.

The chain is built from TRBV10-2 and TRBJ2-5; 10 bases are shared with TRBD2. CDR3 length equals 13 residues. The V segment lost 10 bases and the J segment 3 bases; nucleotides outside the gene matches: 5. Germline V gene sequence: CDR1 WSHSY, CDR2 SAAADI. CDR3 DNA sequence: TGCGCCATCGGTGGGACTAGCGAAGAGACCCAGTACTTC. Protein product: CAIGGTSEETQYF.

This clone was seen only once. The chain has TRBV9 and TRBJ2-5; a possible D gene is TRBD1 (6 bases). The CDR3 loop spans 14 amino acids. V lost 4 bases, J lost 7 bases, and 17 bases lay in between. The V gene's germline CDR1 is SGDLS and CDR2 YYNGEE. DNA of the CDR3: TGTGCCAGCAGCCCCGAGAGCCAGGGGCTGACCCAGTACTTC. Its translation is CASSPESQGLTQYF.

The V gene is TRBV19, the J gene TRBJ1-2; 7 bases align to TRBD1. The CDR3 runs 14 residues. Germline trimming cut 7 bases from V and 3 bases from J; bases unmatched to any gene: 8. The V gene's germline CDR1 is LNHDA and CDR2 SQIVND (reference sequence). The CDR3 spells CASTSRTGHYGYTF. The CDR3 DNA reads TGTGCCAGTACCTCTCGGACAGGCCACTATGGCTACACCTTC. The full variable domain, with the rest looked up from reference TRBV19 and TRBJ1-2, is DGGITQSPKYLFRKEGQNVTLSCEQNLNHDAMYWYRQDPGQGLRLIYYSQIVNDFQKGDIAEGYSVSREKKESFPLTVTSAQKNPTAFYLCASTSRTGHYGYTFGSGTRLTVV.

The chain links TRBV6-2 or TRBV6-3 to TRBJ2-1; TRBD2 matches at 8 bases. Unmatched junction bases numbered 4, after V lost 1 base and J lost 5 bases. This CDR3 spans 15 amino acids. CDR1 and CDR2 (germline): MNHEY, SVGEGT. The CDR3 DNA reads TGTGCCAGCAGTTACTTTAGCGGGGCGAACAATGAGCAGTTCTTC. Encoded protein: CASSYFSGANNEQFF.

The CDR3 loop is CASSLPRQGVGPGELFF. DNA of the CDR3: TGCGCCAGCAGCCTTCCCCGACAGGGTGTGGGTCCCGGGGAGCTGTTTTTT. The chain uses TRBV5-1 and TRBJ2-2; 7 bases agree with TRBD1. V shed 4 bases and J 6 bases; nucleotides not matched to a gene: 15. This CDR3 spans 17 amino acids. CDR1 and CDR2 (germline): SGHRS, YFSETQ.

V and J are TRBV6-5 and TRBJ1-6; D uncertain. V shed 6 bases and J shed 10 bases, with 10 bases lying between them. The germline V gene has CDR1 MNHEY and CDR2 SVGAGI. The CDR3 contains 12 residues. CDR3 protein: CASSLFPSPLHF. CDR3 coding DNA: TGTGCCAGCAGCTTGTTCCCCTCACCCCTCCACTTT.

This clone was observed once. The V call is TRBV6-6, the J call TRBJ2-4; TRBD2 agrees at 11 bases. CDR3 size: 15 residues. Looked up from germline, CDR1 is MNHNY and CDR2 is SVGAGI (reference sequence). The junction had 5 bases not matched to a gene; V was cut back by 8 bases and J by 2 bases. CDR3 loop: CASALTSGTKNIQYF. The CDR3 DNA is TGTGCCAGCGCGTTGACTAGCGGGACCAAAAACATTCAGTACTTC.

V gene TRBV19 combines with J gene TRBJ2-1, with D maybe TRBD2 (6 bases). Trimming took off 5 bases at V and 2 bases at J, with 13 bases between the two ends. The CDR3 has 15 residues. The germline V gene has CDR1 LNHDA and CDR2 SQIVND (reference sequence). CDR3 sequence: CASSVRLVTYNEQFF. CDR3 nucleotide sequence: TGTGCCAGTAGTGTTCGACTAGTAACCTACAATGAGCAGTTCTTC.

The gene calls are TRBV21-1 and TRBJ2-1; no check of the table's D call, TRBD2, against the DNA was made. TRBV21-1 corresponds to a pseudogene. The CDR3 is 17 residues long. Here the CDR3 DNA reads TGTGCCAGCAGCAAAGTGGAGGGAACGAACTCCTACAATGAGCAGTTCTTC. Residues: CASSKVEGTNSYNEQFF.